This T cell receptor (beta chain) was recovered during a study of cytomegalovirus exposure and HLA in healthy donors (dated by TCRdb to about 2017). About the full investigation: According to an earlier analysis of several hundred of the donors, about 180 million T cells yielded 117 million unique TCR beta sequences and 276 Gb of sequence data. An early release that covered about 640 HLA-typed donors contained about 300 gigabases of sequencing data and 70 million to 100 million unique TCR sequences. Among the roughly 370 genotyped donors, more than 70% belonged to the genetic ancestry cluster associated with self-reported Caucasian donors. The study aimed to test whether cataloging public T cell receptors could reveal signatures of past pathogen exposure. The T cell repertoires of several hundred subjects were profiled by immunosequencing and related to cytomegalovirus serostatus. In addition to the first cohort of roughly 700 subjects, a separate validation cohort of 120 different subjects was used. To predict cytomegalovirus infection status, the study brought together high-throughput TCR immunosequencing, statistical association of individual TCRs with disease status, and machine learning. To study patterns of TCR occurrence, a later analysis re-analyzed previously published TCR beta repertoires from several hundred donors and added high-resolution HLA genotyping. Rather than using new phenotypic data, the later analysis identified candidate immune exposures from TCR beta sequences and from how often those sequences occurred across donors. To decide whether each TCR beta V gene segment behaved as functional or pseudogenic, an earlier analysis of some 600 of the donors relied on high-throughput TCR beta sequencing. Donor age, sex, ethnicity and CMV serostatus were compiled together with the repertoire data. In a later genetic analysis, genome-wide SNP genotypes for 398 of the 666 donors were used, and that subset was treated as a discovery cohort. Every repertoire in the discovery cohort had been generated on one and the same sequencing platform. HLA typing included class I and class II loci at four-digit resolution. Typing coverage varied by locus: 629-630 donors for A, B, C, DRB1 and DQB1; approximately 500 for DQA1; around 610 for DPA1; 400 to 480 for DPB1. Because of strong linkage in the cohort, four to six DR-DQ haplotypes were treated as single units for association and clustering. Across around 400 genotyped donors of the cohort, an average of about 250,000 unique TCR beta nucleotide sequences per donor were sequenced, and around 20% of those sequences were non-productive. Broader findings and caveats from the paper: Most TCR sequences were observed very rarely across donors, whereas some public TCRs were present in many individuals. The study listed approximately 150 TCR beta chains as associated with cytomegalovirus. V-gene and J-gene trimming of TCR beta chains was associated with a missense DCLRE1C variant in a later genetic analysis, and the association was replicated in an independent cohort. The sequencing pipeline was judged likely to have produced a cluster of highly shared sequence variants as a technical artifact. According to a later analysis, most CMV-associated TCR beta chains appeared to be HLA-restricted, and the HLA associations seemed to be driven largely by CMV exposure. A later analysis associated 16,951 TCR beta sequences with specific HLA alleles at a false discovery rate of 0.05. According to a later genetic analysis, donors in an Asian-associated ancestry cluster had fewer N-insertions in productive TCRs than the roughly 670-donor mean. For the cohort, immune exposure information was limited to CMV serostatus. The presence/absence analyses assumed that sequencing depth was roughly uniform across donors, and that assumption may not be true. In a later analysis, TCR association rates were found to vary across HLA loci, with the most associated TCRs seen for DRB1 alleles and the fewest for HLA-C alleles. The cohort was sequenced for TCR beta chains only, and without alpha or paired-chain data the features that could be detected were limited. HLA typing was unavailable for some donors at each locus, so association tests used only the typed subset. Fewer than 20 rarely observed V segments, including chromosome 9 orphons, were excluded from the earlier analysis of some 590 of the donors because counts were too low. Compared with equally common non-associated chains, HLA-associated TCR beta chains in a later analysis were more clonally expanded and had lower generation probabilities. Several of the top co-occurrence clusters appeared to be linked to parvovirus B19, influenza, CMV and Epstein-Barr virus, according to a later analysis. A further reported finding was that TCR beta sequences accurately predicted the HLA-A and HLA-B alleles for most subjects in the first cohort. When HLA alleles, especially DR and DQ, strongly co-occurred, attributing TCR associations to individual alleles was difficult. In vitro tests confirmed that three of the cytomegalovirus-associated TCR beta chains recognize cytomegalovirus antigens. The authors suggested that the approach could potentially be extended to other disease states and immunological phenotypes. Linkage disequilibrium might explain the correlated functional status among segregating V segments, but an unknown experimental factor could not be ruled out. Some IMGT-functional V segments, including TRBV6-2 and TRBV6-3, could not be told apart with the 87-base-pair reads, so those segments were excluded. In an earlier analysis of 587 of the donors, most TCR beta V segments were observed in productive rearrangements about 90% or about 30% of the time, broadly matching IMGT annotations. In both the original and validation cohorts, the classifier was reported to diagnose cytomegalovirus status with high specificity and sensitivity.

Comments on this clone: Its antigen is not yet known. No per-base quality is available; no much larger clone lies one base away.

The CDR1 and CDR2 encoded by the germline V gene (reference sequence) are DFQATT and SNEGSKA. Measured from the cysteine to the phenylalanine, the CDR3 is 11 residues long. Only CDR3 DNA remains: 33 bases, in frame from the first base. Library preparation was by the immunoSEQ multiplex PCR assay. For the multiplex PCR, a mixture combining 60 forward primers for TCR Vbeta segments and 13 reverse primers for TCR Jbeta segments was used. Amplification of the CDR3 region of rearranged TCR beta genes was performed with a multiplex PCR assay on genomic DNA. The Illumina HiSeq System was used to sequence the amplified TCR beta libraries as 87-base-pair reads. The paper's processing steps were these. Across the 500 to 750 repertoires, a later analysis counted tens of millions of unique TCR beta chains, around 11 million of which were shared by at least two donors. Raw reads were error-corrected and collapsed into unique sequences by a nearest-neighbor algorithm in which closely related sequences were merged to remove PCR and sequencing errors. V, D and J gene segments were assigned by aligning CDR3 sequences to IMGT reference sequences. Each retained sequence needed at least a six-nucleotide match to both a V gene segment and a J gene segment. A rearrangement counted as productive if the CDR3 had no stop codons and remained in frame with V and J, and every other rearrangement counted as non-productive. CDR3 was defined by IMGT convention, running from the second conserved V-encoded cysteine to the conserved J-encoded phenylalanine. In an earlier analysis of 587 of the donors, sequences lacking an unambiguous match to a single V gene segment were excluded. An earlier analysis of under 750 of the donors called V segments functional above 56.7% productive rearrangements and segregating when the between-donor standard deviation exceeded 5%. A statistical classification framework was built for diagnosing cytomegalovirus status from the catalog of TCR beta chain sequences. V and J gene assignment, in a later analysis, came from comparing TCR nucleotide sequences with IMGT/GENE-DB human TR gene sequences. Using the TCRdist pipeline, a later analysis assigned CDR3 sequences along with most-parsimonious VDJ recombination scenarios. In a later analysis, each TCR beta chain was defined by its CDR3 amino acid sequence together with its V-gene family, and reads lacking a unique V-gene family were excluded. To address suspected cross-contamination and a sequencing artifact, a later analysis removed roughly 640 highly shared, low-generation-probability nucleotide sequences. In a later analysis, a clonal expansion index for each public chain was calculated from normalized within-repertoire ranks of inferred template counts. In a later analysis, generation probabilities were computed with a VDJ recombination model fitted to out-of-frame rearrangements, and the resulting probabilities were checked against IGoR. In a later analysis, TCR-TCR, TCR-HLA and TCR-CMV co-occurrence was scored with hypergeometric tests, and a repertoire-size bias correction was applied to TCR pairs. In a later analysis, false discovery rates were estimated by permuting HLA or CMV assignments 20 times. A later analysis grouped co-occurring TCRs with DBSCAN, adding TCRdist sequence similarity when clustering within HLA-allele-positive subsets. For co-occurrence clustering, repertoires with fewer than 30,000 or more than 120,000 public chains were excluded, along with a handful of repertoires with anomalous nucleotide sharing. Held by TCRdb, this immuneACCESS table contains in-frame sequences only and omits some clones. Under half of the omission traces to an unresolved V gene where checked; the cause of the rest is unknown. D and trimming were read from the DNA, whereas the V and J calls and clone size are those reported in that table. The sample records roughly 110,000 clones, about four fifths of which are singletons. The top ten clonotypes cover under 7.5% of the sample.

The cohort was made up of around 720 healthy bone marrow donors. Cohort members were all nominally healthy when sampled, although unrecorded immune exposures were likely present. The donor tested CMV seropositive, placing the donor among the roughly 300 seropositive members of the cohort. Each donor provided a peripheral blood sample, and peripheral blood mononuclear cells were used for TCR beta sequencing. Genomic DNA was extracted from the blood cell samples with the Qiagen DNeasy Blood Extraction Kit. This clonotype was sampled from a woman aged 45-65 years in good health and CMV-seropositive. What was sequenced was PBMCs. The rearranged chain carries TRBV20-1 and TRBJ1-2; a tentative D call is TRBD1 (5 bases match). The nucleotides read TGCAGCCGACAGACCAGCTATGGCTACACCTTC. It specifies CSRQTSYGYTF.